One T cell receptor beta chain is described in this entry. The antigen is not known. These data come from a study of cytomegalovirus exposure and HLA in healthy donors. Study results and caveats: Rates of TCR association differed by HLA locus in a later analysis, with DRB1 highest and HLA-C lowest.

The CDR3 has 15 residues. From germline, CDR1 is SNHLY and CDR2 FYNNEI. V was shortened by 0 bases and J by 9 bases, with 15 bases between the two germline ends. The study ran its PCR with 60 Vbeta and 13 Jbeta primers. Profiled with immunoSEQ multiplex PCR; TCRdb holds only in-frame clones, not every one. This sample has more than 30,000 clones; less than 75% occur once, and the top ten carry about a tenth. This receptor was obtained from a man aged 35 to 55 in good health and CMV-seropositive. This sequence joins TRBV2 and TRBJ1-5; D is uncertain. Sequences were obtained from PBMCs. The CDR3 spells CASSEAPSRSLPQHF. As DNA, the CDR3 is TGTGCCAGCAGTGAAGCTCCCTCGAGGAGCCTGCCCCAGCATTTT.